Below are 17 T cell receptor beta chains sequenced from a single sample in a study of post-analysis software for immune sequencing data. Antigen specificity for these receptors is unknown. Prepared libraries of TCR beta cDNA carried unique molecular identifiers. MiXCR was run by TCRdb on the PCR reads, yielding one entry per CDR3 protein. Of fewer than 850,000 distinct CDR3 sequences in the sample, about half were seen once. Notes on the study in general: Higher frequency in patients than in controls was seen for about five TRBV segments, with TRBV5-6, TRBV5-1 and TRBV20-1 among them.

Sequenced: blood. These receptors all stem from a girl aged 10 to 17 with multiple sclerosis.

This chain links TRBV2 with TRBJ1-2, with no clear D. This CDR3 spans 14 amino acids. Germline V gene data show CDR1 as SNHLY and CDR2 as FYNNEI. V lost 2 bases and J 7 bases, leaving 14 bases between the germline ends. The CDR3 here is CASSERVTTVGYTF. CDR3 sequence (DNA): TGTGCCAGCAGTGAAAGGGTCACGACGGTTGGCTACACCTTC.

This clonotype was counted between two and nine times. The rearrangement joins TRBV7-2 to TRBJ2-1, with D unresolved. Trimming took 1 base from V and 8 from J, leaving 9 bases between them. CDR3 length equals 13 residues. Germline-derived CDR1 and CDR2 are SGHTA and FQGNSA. CDR3 DNA: TGTGCCAGCAGCTTAGACCCAGGCTATGAGCAGTTCTTC. It is translated as CASSLDPGYEQFF.

This clonotype has just one count. The genes are TRBV20-1 and TRBJ2-1; perhaps D is TRBD1 or TRBD2 (5 bases each). The V gene's germline CDR1 is DFQATT and CDR2 SNEGSKA (reference sequence). The CDR3 sequence is 12 residues long. V shed 2 bases and J shed 10 bases, with 12 bases lying between them. Here the CDR3 DNA reads TGCAGTGCTAGACCCATGGGGGTAGAGCAGTTCTTC. Its translation is CSARPMGVEQFF.

A few counts support this clonotype. The chain recombines TRBV20-1 with TRBJ2-3; D perhaps matches TRBD2 (5 bases). The germline gives CDR1 DFQATT, CDR2 SNEGSKA (reference sequence). V gave up 5 bases and J gave up 0 bases, with 15 bases separating them. This CDR3 comprises 15 residues. This CDR3 reads CSARREPSSTDTQYF. The CDR3 bases are TGCAGTGCTCGCCGGGAACCCTCTAGCACAGATACGCAGTATTTT.

This clonotype has a handful of counts. This chain connects TRBV10-3 to TRBJ1-2; D not resolved. The germline CDR1 and CDR2 sequences are ENHRY and SYGVKD. The CDR3 consists of 13 residues. V dropped 2 bases and J dropped 2 bases, with 6 bases sitting between them. The CDR3 sequence: CAISEVRNYGYTF. CDR3 DNA sequence: TGTGCCATCAGTGAGGTCCGGAACTATGGCTACACCTTC.

The rearrangement links TRBV7-2 to TRBJ1-2; possibly TRBD1 for D (5 bases). Per the germline V gene, CDR1 is SGHTA and CDR2 is FQGNSA. The CDR3 length is 14 residues. V dropped 1 base and J dropped 8 bases, with 14 bases sitting between them. As DNA, the CDR3 is TGTGCCAGCAGCTTAGGGGCCCAGAGGGGCGGCTACACCTTC. Its protein product is CASSLGAQRGGYTF. The full variable domain, in which reference TRBV7-2 and TRBJ1-2 provide the parts outside the CDR3, is GAGVSQSPSNKVTEKGKDVELRCDPISGHTALYWYRQSLGQGLEFLIYFQGNSAPDKSGLPSDRFSAERTGGSVSTLTIQRTQQEDSAVYLCASSLGAQRGGYTFGSGTRLTVV.

The gene calls are TRBV28 and TRBJ2-7, with D tentatively TRBD1 (6 bases). Trimming left V 4 bases short and J 3 bases short, with 7 bases between. Germline lookup yields CDR1 MDHEN and CDR2 SYDVKM. This CDR3 is 12 amino acids long. The CDR3 loop is CASSWGHYEQYF. The DNA of the CDR3 is TGTGCCAGCAGTTGGGGACACTACGAGCAGTACTTC.

The rearrangement joins TRBV7-9 to TRBJ2-4; 10 positions agree with TRBD1. The CDR3 loop spans 13 amino acids. With 1 base clipped from V and 13 bases from J, the junction kept 4 bases outside the gene matches. Germline V gene data show CDR1 as SEHNR and CDR2 as FQNEAQ (reference sequence). The CDR3 here is CASSLEGQGMQYF. In DNA form, the CDR3 reads TGTGCCAGCAGCTTAGAGGGACAGGGGATGCAGTACTTC.

This rearrangement joins TRBV6-2 or TRBV6-3 to TRBJ1-1, with 10 bases identical to TRBD1. Germline trimming cut 7 bases from V and 0 bases from J; bases unmatched to any gene: 23. Germline V lookup: CDR1 MNHEY, CDR2 SVGEGT. The CDR3 totals 21 residues. The CDR3 DNA reads as TGTGCCAGCACCCAACGAAGGGACAGGGGACTTTTCAAGGAGATGAACACTGAAGCTTTCTTT. Translating it yields CASTQRRDRGLFKEMNTEAFF.

This clonotype was seen a few times. One junction end does not reproduce the germline sequence, and a read error may be involved. This chain joins TRBV7-7 and TRBJ2-7; D may match TRBD1 or TRBD2 (5 bases each). This CDR3 contains 13 residues. CDR1 and CDR2 from the germline V gene are SSHAT and FNYEAQ (reference sequence). CDR3 in amino acids: CASSTGTGYEQYF. CDR3 bases: TGTGCTAGCAGCACCGGGACCGGTTACGAGCAGTACTTC.

Many counts were recorded for this clonotype. The V and J genes are TRBV28 and TRBJ2-7, with D unresolved. The CDR3 sequence is 16 residues long. Deletions cut 4 bases from V and 2 bases from J, with 18 bases between. CDR1 and CDR2 from the germline V gene are MDHEN and SYDVKM. CDR3 DNA: TGTGCCAGCAGTTGGGGTCACGGGTCACCGACCTACGAGCAGTACTTC. Amino acids: CASSWGHGSPTYEQYF.

The rearrangement links TRBV15 to TRBJ1-6; unclear D gene. Trimming cost V 1 base and J 5 bases, with 9 bases left between them. CDR3 length: 15 amino acids. Germline lookup yields CDR1 LNHNV and CDR2 YYDKDF (reference sequence). CDR3: CATSRGRLNNSPLHF. CDR3 sequence (DNA): TGTGCCACCAGCAGAGGACGGTTAAATAATTCACCCCTCCACTTT.

The rearrangement joins TRBV7-2 to TRBJ2-1, with TRBD2 matching over 7 bases. Trimming removed 6 bases from V and 4 bases from J; junction bases left unmatched: 9. Germline CDR1 is SGHTA and CDR2 is FQGNSA. The CDR3 is 15 amino acids. DNA for the CDR3: TGTGCCAGCAGGGAGGGACTAACGGGATACAATGAGCAGTTCTTC. It is translated as CASREGLTGYNEQFF.

This chain uses TRBV6-6 with TRBJ2-7, with TRBD2 matching 7 bases. CDR3 length: 12 amino acids. Germline V gives CDR1 MNHNY, CDR2 SVGAGI (reference sequence). Trimming at V came to 6 bases and at J to 6 bases, leaving 5 bases not matched to a gene. The CDR3 coding sequence is TGTGCCAGCAGCTCGAGCGGGGTCGAGCAGTACTTC. Residues: CASSSSGVEQYF.

The gene calls are TRBV28 and TRBJ2-7; 9 bases match TRBD2. The DNA end is more similar to TRBJ2-5, so the J call may be wrong. Looked up from germline, CDR1 is MDHEN and CDR2 is SYDVKM. The CDR3 extends over 17 amino acids. The CDR3 reads CASYGTRSGRRGETQYF. Here the CDR3 DNA reads TGTGCCAGCTACGGAACGAGAAGCGGGAGGAGGGGAGAGACCCAGTACTTC.

The rearrangement joins TRBV6-6 to TRBJ2-5, with 16 bases matching TRBD2. This CDR3 comprises 15 residues. V was clipped by 6 bases and J by 5 bases; unmatched bases: 3. In germline, CDR1 is MNHNY, CDR2 SVGAGI (reference sequence). CDR3 residues: CASSQGLAGGETQYF. The CDR3 bases are TGTGCCAGCAGCCAGGGACTAGCGGGAGGGGAGACCCAGTACTTC.

This clonotype has just a few counts. The chain uses TRBV29-1 and TRBJ1-4, with 7 nucleotides matching TRBD1. Germline V lookup: CDR1 SQVTM, CDR2 ANQGSEA. The CDR3 loop spans 12 amino acids. J gave up 7 bases and V 4 bases, and 3 bases lay outside the gene matches. The CDR3 bases are TGCAGCGTTGTTTGGACAGGTGAAAAACTGTTTTTT. It yields the protein CSVVWTGEKLFF.